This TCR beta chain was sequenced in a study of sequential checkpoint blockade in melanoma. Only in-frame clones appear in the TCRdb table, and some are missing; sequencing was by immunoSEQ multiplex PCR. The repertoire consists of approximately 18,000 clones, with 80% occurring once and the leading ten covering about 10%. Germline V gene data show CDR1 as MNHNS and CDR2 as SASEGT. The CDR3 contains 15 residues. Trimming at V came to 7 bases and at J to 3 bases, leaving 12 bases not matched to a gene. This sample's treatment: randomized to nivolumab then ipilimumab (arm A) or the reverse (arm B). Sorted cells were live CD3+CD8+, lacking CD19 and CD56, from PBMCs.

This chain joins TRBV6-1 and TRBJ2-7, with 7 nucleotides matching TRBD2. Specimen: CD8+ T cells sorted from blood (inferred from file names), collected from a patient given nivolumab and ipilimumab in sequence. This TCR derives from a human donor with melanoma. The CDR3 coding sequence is TGTGCCAGCAACCCCCTGGTCGGGACTAACTACGAGCAGTACTTC. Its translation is CASNPLVGTNYEQYF.